This T cell receptor beta chain was identified in a study of shared clonotypes between healthy human individuals. Across the study: Used for every donor were three CD4 naive, three CD4 memory, two CD8 naive and one CD8 memory plate. Study-wide findings and caveats: Blood alone was sampled, and tissue repertoires likely differ. When naive CD4 clonotypes were compared across a few donors, approximately 4.9% were shared.

Trimming removed 5 bases from V and 7 bases from J, with 14 bases in between. Germline V gene data show CDR1 as SEHNR and CDR2 as FQNEAQ (reference sequence). The CDR3 consists of 14 residues. Once extracted for a subset, genomic DNA was divided evenly among several immunoSEQ plates. Only in-frame clones appear in the TCRdb table, and some are missing; sequencing was by immunoSEQ multiplex PCR. Of hundreds of thousands of clones in the sample, around 72% were seen once. This clone was detected a few times. Antigen unknown. V is TRBV7-9 and J is TRBJ1-4, with D possibly TRBD1 on 5 matching bases. This receptor was obtained from a young woman in good health. Material: memory CD4+ T cells sorted from blood. Indicated subset: CD45RA-negative fraction. The CDR3 region is CASSPGARGEKLFF. In DNA, the CDR3 is TGTGCCAGCAGCCCCGGGGCGAGGGGTGAAAAACTGTTTTTT.